Here is one TCR beta chain with its context. Antigen unknown. All the people who gave samples were healthy bone marrow donors. This entry belongs to a study of cytomegalovirus exposure and HLA in healthy donors. About the research overall: Earlier, 150 million to 200 million T cells were analyzed, and fewer than 120 million unique TCR beta sequences were found among them. Study findings and constraints: In vitro, three CMV-associated chains proved specific for CMV antigens.

This CDR3 comprises 12 residues. Germline loops: CDR1 MNHNS, CDR2 SASEGT. Trimming shortened V by 5 bases and J by 11 bases, and 15 bases separated the two germline ends. PCR amplification relied on 60 Vbeta primers (plus 13 Jbeta primers). Clones were read by immunoSEQ multiplex PCR, and TCRdb kept only the in-frame ones, dropping some. The sample consists of 90,000 to 120,000 clones, 81% of them appearing once. Sequenced material: PBMCs. This sequence originates from a man aged 25-40 years in good health and CMV-seronegative. The rearrangement uses TRBV6-1 and TRBJ1-1; D is ambiguous. The chain's CDR3 is CASSQPGRVAFF. CDR3 bases: TGTGCCAGCAGTCAGCCTGGGAGGGTGGCTTTCTTT.